These 7 T cell receptor beta chains were all obtained from the same sample, sequenced in a study of blood T cell repertoires in COVID-19. The table came from immunoSEQ multiplex PCR; TCRdb's copy has only in-frame clones and leaves some out. The data contain a few hundred thousand clones, 89% of them singletons. What was sequenced was peripheral blood. These receptors came from a woman aged 40 to 55 who had recovered from COVID-19.

The gene calls are TRBV29-1 and TRBJ2-1; 7 nucleotides align to TRBD2. The CDR3 has 16 amino acids. Germline lookup yields CDR1 SQVTM and CDR2 ANQGSEA. J gave up 1 base and V 1 base, and 7 bases lay outside the gene matches. The CDR3 reads CSVEVTSRRSYNEQFF. CDR3 bases: TGCAGCGTTGAAGTGACTAGCCGACGTTCCTACAATGAGCAGTTCTTC.

The V gene is TRBV7-2, the J gene TRBJ2-6; possible D gene TRBD2, 5 bases. Germline V CDR1 and CDR2: SGHTA, FQGNSA. Trimming pared 6 bases from V and 2 bases from J, leaving 5 bases between. This CDR3 is 13 amino acids long. CDR3 residues: CASREAGANVLTF. In DNA form, the CDR3 reads TGTGCCAGCAGGGAGGCTGGGGCCAACGTCCTGACTTTC.

The chain recombines TRBV5-1 with TRBJ2-1; 7 bases fit TRBD2. This CDR3 has 15 residues. Germline assignment: CDR1 SGHRS and CDR2 YFSETQ. The junction had 5 bases not matched to a gene; V was cut back by 4 bases and J by 1 base. CDR3 in amino acids: CASSPGLGSYNEQFF. Written as DNA, the CDR3 is TGCGCCAGCAGCCCAGGACTAGGGTCCTACAATGAGCAGTTCTTC.

The chain is built from TRBV5-4 and TRBJ2-3, with TRBD1 identical over 7 bases. This CDR3 spans 13 amino acids. The V segment lost 0 bases and the J segment 6 bases; nucleotides outside the gene matches: 1. In germline, CDR1 is SGHNT, CDR2 YYREEE (reference sequence). The DNA for the CDR3 is TGTGCCAGCAGCTTGGACAGGGGTGATACGCAGTATTTT. Its protein product is CASSLDRGDTQYF.

The genes are TRBV5-5 and TRBJ2-5, with D perhaps TRBD2 (6 bases). V lost 5 bases to trimming and J lost 4 bases, with 18 bases between them. Germline assignment: CDR1 SGHKS and CDR2 YYEKEE (reference sequence). CDR3 length equals 15 residues. The CDR3 DNA follows: TGTGCCAGCAGTCAAACTTCTTATAGCGGAGAGACCCAGTACTTC. Translating it yields CASSQTSYSGETQYF.

The CDR3 spells CSVVRTAGNTIYF. The CDR3 DNA reads TGCAGCGTTGTCCGGACTGCCGGAAACACCATATATTTT. This rearrangement joins TRBV29-1 to TRBJ1-3, with D hard to call. The CDR3 loop spans 13 amino acids. Germline assignment: CDR1 SQVTM and CDR2 ANQGSEA. V lost 4 bases, J lost 4 bases, and 11 bases lay in between.

V gene TRBV19 combines with J gene TRBJ2-7; TRBD1 might be the D (6 bases). V was pared by 6 bases and J by 2 bases, with 14 bases between. The CDR3 is made up of 14 amino acids. Germline lookup yields CDR1 LNHDA and CDR2 SQIVND (reference sequence). CDR3 DNA: TGTGCCAGTAGACGCTCGGGACAAGCCTACGAGCAGTACTTC. It translates to CASRRSGQAYEQYF.